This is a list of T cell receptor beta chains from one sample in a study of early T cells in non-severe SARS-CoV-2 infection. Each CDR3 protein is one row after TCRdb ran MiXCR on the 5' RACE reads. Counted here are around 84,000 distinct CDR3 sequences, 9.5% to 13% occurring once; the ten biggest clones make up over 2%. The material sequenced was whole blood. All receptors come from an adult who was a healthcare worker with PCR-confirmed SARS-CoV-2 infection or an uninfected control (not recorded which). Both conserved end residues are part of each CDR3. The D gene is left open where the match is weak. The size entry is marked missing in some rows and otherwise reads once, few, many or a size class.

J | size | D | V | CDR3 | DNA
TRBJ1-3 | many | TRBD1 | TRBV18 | CASSPLGQGGSGNTIYF | TGTGCCAGCTCACCACTGGGACAGGGAGGATCTGGAAACACCATATATTTT
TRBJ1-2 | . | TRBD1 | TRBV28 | CASLSGGYGYTF | TGTGCCAGCCTGTCAGGGGGCTACGGCTACACCTTC
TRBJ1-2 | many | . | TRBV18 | CASSPPAGEYGYTF | TGTGCCAGCTCACCACCGGCGGGGGAGTATGGCTACACCTTC
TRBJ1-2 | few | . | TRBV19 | CASSIGGVYGYTF | TGTGCCAGTAGTATCGGGGGCGTCTATGGCTACACCTTC
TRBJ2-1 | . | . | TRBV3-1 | CASSRVEREQFF | TGTGCCAGCAGCCGAGTAGAGCGAGAGCAGTTCTTC
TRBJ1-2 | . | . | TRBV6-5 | CASRPFDGIYGYTF | TGTGCCAGCAGGCCTTTCGATGGTATCTATGGCTACACCTTC
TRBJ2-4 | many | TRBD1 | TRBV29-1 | CSVAGQGTKNIQYF | TGCAGCGTTGCTGGACAGGGGACAAAAAACATTCAGTACTTC
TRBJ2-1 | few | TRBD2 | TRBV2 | CATSAPLAGYNEQFF | TGTGCCACCTCAGCCCCACTAGCGGGGTACAATGAGCAGTTCTTC
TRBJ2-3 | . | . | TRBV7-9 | CASSPWGGGATDTQYF | TGTGCCAGCAGCCCCTGGGGGGGGGGGGCTACAGATACGCAGTATTTT
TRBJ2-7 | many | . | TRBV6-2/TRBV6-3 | CASSYSVTGRYEQYF | TGTGCCAGCAGTTACTCTGTTACGGGTAGATACGAGCAGTACTTC
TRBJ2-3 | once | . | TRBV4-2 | CASSQDWGSSTDTQYF | TGTGCCAGCAGCCAAGATTGGGGGTCCAGCACAGATACGCAGTATTTT
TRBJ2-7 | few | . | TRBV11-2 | CASSLQGPSWEQYF | TGTGCCAGCAGCCTGCAGGGGCCCTCCTGGGAGCAGTACTTC
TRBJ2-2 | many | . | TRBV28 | CATRGTGELFF | TGTGCAACAAGGGGGACCGGGGAGCTGTTTTTT
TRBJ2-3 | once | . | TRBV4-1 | CASSYTSTDTQYF | TGCGCCAGCAGCTATACTAGCACAGATACGCAGTATTTT
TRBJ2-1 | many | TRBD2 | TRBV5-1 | CASSLDPRERANEQFF | TGCGCCAGCAGCTTGGACCCGCGGGAGAGGGCCAATGAGCAGTTCTTC
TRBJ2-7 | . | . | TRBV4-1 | CASSQDATPRLFGYEQYF | TGCGCCAGCAGCCAAGATGCGACCCCTCGTCTTTTTGGCTACGAGCAGTACTTC
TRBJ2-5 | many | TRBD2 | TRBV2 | CASSEGLAGETQYF | TGTGCCAGCAGTGAGGGACTAGCGGGAGAGACCCAGTACTTC
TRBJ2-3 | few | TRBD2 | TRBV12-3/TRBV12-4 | CASSPPSGRGDTQYF | TGTGCCAGCAGTCCTCCTAGCGGGAGAGGAGATACGCAGTATTTT
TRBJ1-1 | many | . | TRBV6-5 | CASRPNPGEAFF | TGTGCCAGCAGGCCAAACCCCGGGGAAGCTTTCTTT
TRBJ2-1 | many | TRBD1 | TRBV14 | CASSQMTGGSYNEQFF | TGTGCCAGCAGCCAAATGACAGGGGGGTCCTACAATGAGCAGTTCTTC
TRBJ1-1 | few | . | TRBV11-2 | CASSPSSTEAFF | TGTGCCAGCAGCCCCTCTAGCACTGAAGCTTTCTTT
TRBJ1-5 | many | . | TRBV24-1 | CATSDPGGGNQPQHF | TGTGCCACCAGTGACCCCGGGGGCGGCAATCAGCCCCAGCATTTT
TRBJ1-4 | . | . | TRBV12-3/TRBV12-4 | CASSPPGNEKLFF | TGTGCCAGCAGTCCCCCAGGGAATGAAAAACTGTTTTTT
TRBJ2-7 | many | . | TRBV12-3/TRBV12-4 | CASSLYREYEQYF | TGTGCCAGCAGTTTGTACAGGGAATACGAGCAGTACTTC
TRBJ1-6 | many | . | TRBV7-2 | CASSLGGISPLHF | TGTGCCAGCAGCCTGGGGGGGATTTCACCCCTCCACTTT
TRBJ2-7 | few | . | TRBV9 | CASSVEVQETHEQYF | TGTGCCAGCAGCGTAGAGGTACAGGAGACCCACGAGCAGTACTTC
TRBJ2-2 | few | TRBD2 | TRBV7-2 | CASSLMGLIFSGELFF | TGTGCCAGCAGCTTAATGGGACTAATATTTTCCGGGGAGCTGTTTTTT
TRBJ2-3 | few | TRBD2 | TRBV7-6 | CASSFTSGRVPDTQYF | TGTGCCAGCAGCTTCACTAGCGGGAGAGTGCCAGATACGCAGTATTTT
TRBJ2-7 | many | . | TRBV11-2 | CASSSMGDGSYEQYF | TGTGCCAGCAGCTCCATGGGGGACGGTTCCTACGAGCAGTACTTC
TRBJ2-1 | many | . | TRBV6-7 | CASSLPDYHYNEQFF | TGTGCCAGCAGTCTCCCGGACTATCATTACAATGAGCAGTTCTTC
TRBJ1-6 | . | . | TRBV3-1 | CASSQDAAGSPLHF | TGTGCCAGCAGCCAAGATGCAGCGGGCTCACCCCTCCACTTT
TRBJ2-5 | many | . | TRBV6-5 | CASTYWGTQETQYF | TGTGCCAGCACCTACTGGGGGACCCAAGAGACCCAGTACTTC
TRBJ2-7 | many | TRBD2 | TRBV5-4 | CASSLTSGSYEQYF | TGTGCCAGCAGCTTGACTAGCGGGAGCTACGAGCAGTACTTC
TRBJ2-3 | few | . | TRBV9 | CASSVSPKDTQYF | TGTGCCAGCAGCGTTTCCCCGAAAGATACGCAGTATTTT
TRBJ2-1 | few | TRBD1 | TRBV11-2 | CASSSGQGSLYEQFF | TGTGCCAGCAGCTCAGGACAGGGATCCCTTTATGAGCAGTTCTTC
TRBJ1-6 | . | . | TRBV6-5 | CASSKGQRESPLHF | TGTGCCAGCAGCAAGGGACAACGAGAATCACCCCTCCACTTT
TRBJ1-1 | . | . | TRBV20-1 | CSAGGRGALNTEAFF | TGCAGTGCTGGTGGTCGGGGGGCCCTCAACACTGAAGCTTTCTTT
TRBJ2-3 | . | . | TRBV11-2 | CASSPTVAPTDTQYF | TGTGCCAGCAGCCCGACGGTGGCCCCCACAGATACGCAGTATTTT
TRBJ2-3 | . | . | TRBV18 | CASSTLGDTQYF | TGTGCCAGCTCAACCTTGGGGGATACGCAGTATTTT
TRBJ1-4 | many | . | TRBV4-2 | CASSQGGLSLFF | TGTGCCAGCAGCCAAGGGGGTTTGTCACTGTTTTTT
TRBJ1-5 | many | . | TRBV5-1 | CASAGLGRPRNQPQHF | TGCGCCAGCGCGGGCCTCGGTAGACCACGCAATCAGCCCCAGCATTTT
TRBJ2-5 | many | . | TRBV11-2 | CASSLTGRETQYF | TGTGCCAGCAGCTTAACAGGGCGAGAGACCCAGTACTTC
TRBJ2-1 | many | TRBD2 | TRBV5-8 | CASSWWTSGSGNEQFF | TGTGCCAGCAGCTGGTGGACTAGCGGGAGTGGAAATGAGCAGTTCTTC
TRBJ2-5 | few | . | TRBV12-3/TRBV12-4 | CASSSKVATQYF | TGTGCCAGCAGTTCCAAGGTGGCGACCCAGTACTTC
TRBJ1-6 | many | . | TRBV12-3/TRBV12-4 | CASSHSGANSPLHF | TGTGCCTCCTCTCACTCGGGGGCCAATTCACCCCTCCACTTT
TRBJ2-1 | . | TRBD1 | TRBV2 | CASGTSTGTGFVNEQFF | TGTGCCAGCGGGACATCAACCGGGACAGGGTTTGTAAATGAGCAGTTCTTC
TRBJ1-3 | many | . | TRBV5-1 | CASSLTGNPAGNTIYF | TGCGCCAGCAGCTTGACTGGTAATCCGGCTGGAAACACCATATATTTT
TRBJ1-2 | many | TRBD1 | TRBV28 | CASRTGGTQGVHGYTF | TGTGCCAGCAGAACCGGGGGAACACAGGGGGTTCATGGCTACACCTTC
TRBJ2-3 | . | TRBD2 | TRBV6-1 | CASSALGLAGITDTQYF | TGTGCCAGCAGTGCCCTGGGACTAGCGGGAATCACAGATACGCAGTATTTT
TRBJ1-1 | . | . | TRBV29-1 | CSVWEQPNTEAFF | TGCAGCGTTTGGGAACAGCCGAACACTGAAGCTTTCTTT
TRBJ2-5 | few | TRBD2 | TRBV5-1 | CASSSSGGAETQYF | TGCGCCAGCAGCTCTAGCGGGGGGGCCGAGACCCAGTACTTC
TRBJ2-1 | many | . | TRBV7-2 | CASSFGSGWGGNEQFF | .
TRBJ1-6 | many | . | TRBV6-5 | CASSYSSRPLHF | TGTGCCAGCAGTTACTCGTCAAGACCCCTCCACTTT
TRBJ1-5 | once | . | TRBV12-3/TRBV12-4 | CASSPREDQPQHF | TGTGCCAGCAGCCCCAGGGAGGATCAGCCCCAGCATTTT
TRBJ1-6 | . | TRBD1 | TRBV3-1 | CASSRGQGTSPLHF | TGTGCCAGCAGCCGCGGACAGGGTACCTCACCCCTCCACTTT
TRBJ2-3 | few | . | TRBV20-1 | CSARDLGGLTDTQYF | TGCAGTGCTAGAGATCTCGGGGGCCTCACAGATACGCAGTATTTT
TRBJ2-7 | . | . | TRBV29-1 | CSAKTEDHEQYF | TGCAGCGCTAAGACAGAGGACCACGAGCAGTACTTC
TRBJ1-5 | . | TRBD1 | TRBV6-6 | CASSPPGQGAGQPQHF | TGTGCCAGCAGTCCCCCTGGACAGGGGGCTGGTCAGCCCCAGCATTTT
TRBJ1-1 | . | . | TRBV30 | CAWNNNRVLTEAFF | TGTGCCTGGAATAACAACAGGGTCTTGACTGAAGCTTTCTTT
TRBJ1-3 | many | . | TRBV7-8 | CASSFAASPGAGNTIYF | TGTGCCAGCAGCTTCGCCGCCTCGCCAGGGGCTGGAAACACCATATATTTT